This T cell receptor (beta chain) was observed in a study of T cells in Graves' hyperthyroidism and ophthalmopathy (dated by TCRdb to the late 2010s). A note on the overall study: Peripheral blood samples were taken at initial diagnosis, before any treatment was given. A discovery cohort of around 98 patients, about 44 with Graves' ophthalmopathy and approximately 60 with stable Graves' hyperthyroidism, was used to find distinguishing TCR V-J signatures. An independent validation cohort of under 20 hyperthyroidism patients and approximately 16 patients who later progressed to ophthalmopathy tested prospective prediction of ophthalmopathy. The approximately 90 discovery patients were randomly split 7:3 into training and test sets. Thyroid tissue and blood T-cell repertoires from about 6 Graves' hyperthyroidism patients were also compared in the study. Following sampling, methimazole starting at 30 mg daily was given to hyperthyroidism patients, and high-dose intravenous methylprednisolone was given to ophthalmopathy patients. According to the paper, TCR Vbeta CDR3 sequencing was carried out on some 140 peripheral blood samples, which came from fewer than 50 ophthalmopathy, about 75 hyperthyroidism and roughly 17 progressor patients.

Amplification of TCR beta CDR3 regions was carried out from RNA transcripts. The first round of RT-PCR for the TCR CDR3 was performed with the HTBI primer set and the Qiagen OneStep RT-PCR kit. Libraries were constructed in a second round of multiplex PCR, after which size selection and purification were carried out. Libraries were sequenced paired-end with 100 bp reads on an Illumina HiSeq2000. From the authors' description of their analysis: SOAPnuke was used to process the raw data, with reads discarded if the reads contained adapters or uncalled bases, had a mean Phred below 15, or lacked an exact constant-primer or identifier match. High-quality paired reads were merged using COPE v1.2.5, and each unique nucleotide sequence was defined as a clonotype. MiTCR v1.1 was used to align the clonotypes against IMGT TRBV, TRBD and TRBJ reference segments. The analysis was restricted to V-J combinations with a frequency above 0.0001, which together covered 99% to 99.2% of the repertoires. A TCS score was defined as the ratio of F50 (clonal expansion) to E x V (chaos), with BLOSUM62-based TCRdist applied between CDR3 peptides within each V-J. Welch's t-statistics and random forest reduced roughly 540 V-J features to 13, which were used in a naive Bayes classifier (R e1071). In-frame beta chains were kept once TCRdb had trimmed the public reads at Q25 with fastp and called clones with MiXCR. Each entry is one CDR3 protein sequence, shown with its most common DNA and genes. V and J calls and clone size were set by TCRdb, not the authors. For this sample there are 490,000 or so distinct CDR3 sequences; approximately 23% appear just once. The ten most abundant clones make up under 55% of the sample.

Only a few counts were recorded for this clonotype. Its antigen specificity is not known. Base qualities were left out, and no much larger clone turns up one base away. Reading the germline V gene gives CDR1 MGHDK and CDR2 SYGVNS. Trimming costs V 3 bases and J 10 bases, and their ends lie 19 bases apart. The CDR3 sequence holds 15 residues, the cysteine and phenylalanine included. Of all the DNA, just the CDR3 is kept, 45 bases in frame from base 1. Ophthalmopathy patients had moderately to severely active disease, Clinical Activity Score of at least 3, NOSPECS grade of at least 4, and duration under 3 months. Patients with uncontrolled infections, other autoimmune diseases, pregnancy or lactation were excluded. Diagnoses relied on clinical symptoms, serum thyroxine and TRAb, thyroid ultrasound and orbital computed tomography. PBMCs were isolated from around 10 ml of fresh peripheral blood by Ficoll-Paque density gradient centrifugation. Total RNA was extracted using Trizol reagent, and RNA quality was assessed on an Agilent 2100 Bioanalyzer.

What the research found in general, with its limitations: In validation, progression to ophthalmopathy was predicted by the model with 70.59% sensitivity and 72% to 80% specificity, a median of 6.5 months before onset. A model built on a 13 V-J signature distinguished ophthalmopathy from stable hyperthyroidism, reaching 85% to 90% sensitivity and around 81% specificity in cross-validation and 80%/75% in testing. Sample size was not statistically predetermined, and blinding of investigators to group allocation was not performed. Most expanded thyroid clonotypes (frequency above 0.001) were also found in blood, which suggests that blood repertoires may mirror thyroid immune responses.

Input material: blood. This chain joins TRBV25-1 to TRBJ2-1; the D segment could be TRBD2, given 5 matching bases. This TCR was recovered from a woman in her 70s with Graves' ophthalmopathy. The DNA reads as follows: TGTGCCAGCAGTGAGTATACACGGCGAGGGAAGGAGCAGTTCTTC. It encodes CASSEYTRRGKEQFF.